A single T cell receptor (beta chain) is shown here with its context. What it binds is not known. The source of the sample is a study of T cells after yellow fever vaccination. The ends were cut back, 0 bases at V and 4 bases at J, with 10 bases in the middle. The CDR3 is made up of 14 amino acids. CDR1 and CDR2 (germline): SGHRS, YFSETQ. Notes on the study in general: Few clonotypes appeared in both CD4 and CD8 compartments.

TCRdb itself ran the 5' RACE reads through MiXCR, one entry per CDR3 protein. This sample has about 200,000 distinct CDR3 sequences, with approximately 3% found just once. This chain links TRBV5-1 with TRBJ1-1; D possibly corresponds to TRBD1 (5 bases). Specimen: CD4+ T cells sorted from PBMCs, collected 10 days after the yellow fever booster vaccination. The TCR originated in a young man who received the YFV17D yellow fever vaccine. CDR3: CASSLEGSSTEAFF. The DNA for the CDR3 is TGCGCCAGCAGCTTGGAGGGGTCAAGCACTGAAGCTTTCTTT.